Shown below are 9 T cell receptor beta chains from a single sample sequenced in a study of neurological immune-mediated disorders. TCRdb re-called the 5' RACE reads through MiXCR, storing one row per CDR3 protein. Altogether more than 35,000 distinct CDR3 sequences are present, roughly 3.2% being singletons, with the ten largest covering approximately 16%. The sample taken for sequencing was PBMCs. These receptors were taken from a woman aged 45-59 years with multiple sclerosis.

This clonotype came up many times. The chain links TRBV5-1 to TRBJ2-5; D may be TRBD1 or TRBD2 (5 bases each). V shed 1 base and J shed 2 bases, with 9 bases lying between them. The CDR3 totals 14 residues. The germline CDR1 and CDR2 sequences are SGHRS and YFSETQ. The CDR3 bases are TGCGCCAGCAGCTTGTTAGAGGGGCAAGAGACCCAGTACTTC. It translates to CASSLLEGQETQYF.

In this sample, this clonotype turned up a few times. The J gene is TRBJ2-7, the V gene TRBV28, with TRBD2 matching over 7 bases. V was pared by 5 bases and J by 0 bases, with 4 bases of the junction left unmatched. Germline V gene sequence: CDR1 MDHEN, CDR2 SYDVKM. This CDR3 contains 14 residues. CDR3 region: CASSTSEVSYEQYF. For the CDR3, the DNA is TGTGCCAGCAGTACTAGCGAGGTCTCCTACGAGCAGTACTTC.

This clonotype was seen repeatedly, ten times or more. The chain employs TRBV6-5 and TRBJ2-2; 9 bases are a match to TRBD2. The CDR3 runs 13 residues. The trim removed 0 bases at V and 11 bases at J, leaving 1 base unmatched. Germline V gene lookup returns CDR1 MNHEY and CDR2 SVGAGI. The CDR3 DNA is TGTGCCAGCAGTTACTCTGGGACTAGCGAGCTGTTTTTT. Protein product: CASSYSGTSELFF.

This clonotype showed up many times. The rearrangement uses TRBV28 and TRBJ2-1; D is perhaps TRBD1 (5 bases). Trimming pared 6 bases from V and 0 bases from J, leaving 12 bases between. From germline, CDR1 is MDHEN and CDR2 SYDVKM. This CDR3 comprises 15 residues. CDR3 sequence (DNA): TGTGCCAGCAGGGCACAGGTTAGCTCCTACAATGAGCAGTTCTTC. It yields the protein CASRAQVSSYNEQFF.

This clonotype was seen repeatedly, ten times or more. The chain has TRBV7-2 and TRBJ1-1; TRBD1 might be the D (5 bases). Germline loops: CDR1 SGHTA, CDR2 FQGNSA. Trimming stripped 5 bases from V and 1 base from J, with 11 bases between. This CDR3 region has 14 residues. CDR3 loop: CASSQEGRNTEAFF. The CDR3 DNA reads TGTGCCAGCAGCCAAGAGGGGAGGAACACTGAAGCTTTCTTT.

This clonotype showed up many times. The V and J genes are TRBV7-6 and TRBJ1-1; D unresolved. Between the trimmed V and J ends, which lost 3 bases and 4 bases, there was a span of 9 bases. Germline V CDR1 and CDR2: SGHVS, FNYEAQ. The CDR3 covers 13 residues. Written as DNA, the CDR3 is TGTGCCAGCAGCTTCCGACCGGGCACTGAAGCTTTCTTT. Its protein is CASSFRPGTEAFF. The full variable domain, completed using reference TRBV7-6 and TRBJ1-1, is GAGVSQSPRYKVTKRGQDVALRCDPISGHVSLYWYRQALGQGPEFLTYFNYEAQQDKSGLPNDRFSAERPEGSISTLTIQRTEQRDSAMYRCASSFRPGTEAFFGQGTRLTVV.

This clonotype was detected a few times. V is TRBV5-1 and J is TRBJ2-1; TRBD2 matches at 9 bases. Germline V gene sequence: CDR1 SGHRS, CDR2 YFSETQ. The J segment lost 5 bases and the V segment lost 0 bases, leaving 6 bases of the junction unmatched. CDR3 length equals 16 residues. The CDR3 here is CASSLAALAGDNEQFF. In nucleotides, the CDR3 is TGCGCCAGCAGCTTGGCGGCGTTAGCGGGAGACAATGAGCAGTTCTTC.

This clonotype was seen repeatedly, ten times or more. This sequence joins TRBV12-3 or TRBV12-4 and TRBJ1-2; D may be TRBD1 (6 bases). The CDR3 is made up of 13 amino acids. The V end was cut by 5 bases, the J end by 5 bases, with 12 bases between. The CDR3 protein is CASSDLTGYGYTF. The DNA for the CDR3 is TGTGCCAGCAGTGATCTAACAGGGTATGGCTACACCTTC.

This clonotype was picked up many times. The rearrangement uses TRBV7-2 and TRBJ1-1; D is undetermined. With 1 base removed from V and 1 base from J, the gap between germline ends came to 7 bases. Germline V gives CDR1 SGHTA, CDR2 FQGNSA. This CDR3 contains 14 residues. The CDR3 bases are TGTGCCAGCAGCTTAGTATGGGGGAACACTGAAGCTTTCTTT. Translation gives CASSLVWGNTEAFF.